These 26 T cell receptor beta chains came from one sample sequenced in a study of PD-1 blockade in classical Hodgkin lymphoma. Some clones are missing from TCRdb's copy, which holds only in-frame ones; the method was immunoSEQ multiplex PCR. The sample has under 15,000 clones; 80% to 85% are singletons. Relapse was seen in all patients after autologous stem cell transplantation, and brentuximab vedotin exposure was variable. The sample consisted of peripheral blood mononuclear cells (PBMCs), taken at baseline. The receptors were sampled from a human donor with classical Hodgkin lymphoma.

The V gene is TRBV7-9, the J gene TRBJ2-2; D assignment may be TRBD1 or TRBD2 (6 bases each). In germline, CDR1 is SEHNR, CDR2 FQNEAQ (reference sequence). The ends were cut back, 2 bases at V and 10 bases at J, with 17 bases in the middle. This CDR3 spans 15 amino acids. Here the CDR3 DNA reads TGTGCCAGCAGCTTAATGGGTTCGGGGGCAGTGGAGCTGTTTTTT. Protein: CASSLMGSGAVELFF.

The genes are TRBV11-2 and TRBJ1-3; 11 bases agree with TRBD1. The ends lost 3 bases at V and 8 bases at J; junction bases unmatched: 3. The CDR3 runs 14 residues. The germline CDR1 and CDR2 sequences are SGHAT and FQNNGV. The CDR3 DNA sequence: TGTGCCAGCAGCTTCGGGACAGGGGGATACACCATATATTTT. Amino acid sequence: CASSFGTGGYTIYF.

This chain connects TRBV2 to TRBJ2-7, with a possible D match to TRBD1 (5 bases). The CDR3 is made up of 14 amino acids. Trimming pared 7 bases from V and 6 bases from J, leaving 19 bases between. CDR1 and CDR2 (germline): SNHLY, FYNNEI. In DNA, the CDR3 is TGTGCCAGCACTCGACAAGGGGCCGCGGCCGAGCAGTACTTC. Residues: CASTRQGAAAEQYF.

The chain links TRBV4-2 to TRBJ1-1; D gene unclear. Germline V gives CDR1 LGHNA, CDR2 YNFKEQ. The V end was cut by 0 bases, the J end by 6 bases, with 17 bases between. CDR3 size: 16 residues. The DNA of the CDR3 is TGTGCCAGCAGCCAAGATAAGACACCTGGATTCGCTGAAGCTTTCTTT. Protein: CASSQDKTPGFAEAFF.

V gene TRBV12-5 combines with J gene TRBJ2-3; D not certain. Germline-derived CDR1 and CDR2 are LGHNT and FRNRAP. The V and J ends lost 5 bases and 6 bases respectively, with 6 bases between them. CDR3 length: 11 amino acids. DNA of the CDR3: TGTGCTAGTGGTACCGGGGATACGCAGTATTTT. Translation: CASGTGDTQYF.

This CDR3 reads CAWKRDRWGEQYF. In nucleotides, the CDR3 is TGTGCCTGGAAACGGGACAGGTGGGGCGAGCAGTACTTC. The J gene is TRBJ2-7, the V gene TRBV30, with 8 bases matching TRBD1. CDR1 and CDR2 (germline): GTSNPN, SVGIG (reference sequence). The CDR3 contains 13 residues. Trimming at V came to 4 bases and at J to 6 bases, leaving 8 bases not matched to a gene. Full variable domain (outside the CDR3, taken from reference TRBV30 and TRBJ2-7): SQTIHQWPATLVQPVGSPLSLECTVEGTSNPNLYWYRQAAGRGLQLLFYSVGIGQISSEVPQNLSASRPQDRQFILSSKKLLLSDSGFYLCAWKRDRWGEQYFGPGTRLTVT.

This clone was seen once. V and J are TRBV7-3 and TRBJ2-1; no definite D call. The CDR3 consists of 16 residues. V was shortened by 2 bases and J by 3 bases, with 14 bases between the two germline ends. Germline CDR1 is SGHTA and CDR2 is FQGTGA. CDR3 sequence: CASSLGNRHGYNEQFF. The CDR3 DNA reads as TGTGCCAGCAGCTTAGGAAACCGACACGGCTACAATGAGCAGTTCTTC.

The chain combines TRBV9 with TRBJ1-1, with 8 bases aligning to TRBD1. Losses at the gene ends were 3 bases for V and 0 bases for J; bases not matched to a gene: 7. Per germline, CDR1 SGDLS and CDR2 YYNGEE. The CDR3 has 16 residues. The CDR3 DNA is TGTGCCAGCAGCGCCGGACAGGGAGTATTGAACACTGAAGCTTTCTTT. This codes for CASSAGQGVLNTEAFF.

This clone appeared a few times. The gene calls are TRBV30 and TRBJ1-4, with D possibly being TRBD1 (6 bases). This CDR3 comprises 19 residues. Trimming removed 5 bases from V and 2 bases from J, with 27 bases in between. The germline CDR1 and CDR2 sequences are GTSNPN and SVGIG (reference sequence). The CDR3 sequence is CAWSTGYRVGLRTNEKLFF. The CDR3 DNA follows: TGTGCCTGGTCGACAGGTTACAGGGTAGGTCTTCGCACTAATGAAAAACTGTTTTTT. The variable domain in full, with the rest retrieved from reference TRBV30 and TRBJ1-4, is SQTIHQWPATLVQPVGSPLSLECTVEGTSNPNLYWYRQAAGRGLQLLFYSVGIGQISSEVPQNLSASRPQDRQFILSSKKLLLSDSGFYLCAWSTGYRVGLRTNEKLFFGSGTQLSVL.

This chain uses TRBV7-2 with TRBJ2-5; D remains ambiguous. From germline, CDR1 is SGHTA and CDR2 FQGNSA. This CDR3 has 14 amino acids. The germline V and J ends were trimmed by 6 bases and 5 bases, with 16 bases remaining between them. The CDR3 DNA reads TGTGCCAGCAGACCCGGGCCCCTGAGGGAGACCCAGTACTTC. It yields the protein CASRPGPLRETQYF.

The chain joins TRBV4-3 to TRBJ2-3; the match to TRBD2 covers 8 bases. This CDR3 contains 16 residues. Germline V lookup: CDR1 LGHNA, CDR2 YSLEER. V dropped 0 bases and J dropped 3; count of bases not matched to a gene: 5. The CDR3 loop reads CASSQEARGGTDTQYF. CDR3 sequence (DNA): TGCGCCAGCAGCCAAGAGGCCCGGGGGGGAACAGATACGCAGTATTTT.

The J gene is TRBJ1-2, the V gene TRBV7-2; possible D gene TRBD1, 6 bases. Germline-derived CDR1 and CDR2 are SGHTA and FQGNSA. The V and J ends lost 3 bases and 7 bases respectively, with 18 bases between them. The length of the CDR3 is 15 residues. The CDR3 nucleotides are TGTGCCAGCAGCTTGGCCTTAACAGGGTCTTTTGGCTACACCTTC. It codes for CASSLALTGSFGYTF.

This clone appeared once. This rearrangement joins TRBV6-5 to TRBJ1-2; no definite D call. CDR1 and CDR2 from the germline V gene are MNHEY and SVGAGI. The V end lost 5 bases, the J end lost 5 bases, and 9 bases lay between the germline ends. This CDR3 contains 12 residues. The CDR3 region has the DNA TGTGCCAGCAGTGGGGTAGGATATGGCTACACCTTC. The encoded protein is CASSGVGYGYTF.

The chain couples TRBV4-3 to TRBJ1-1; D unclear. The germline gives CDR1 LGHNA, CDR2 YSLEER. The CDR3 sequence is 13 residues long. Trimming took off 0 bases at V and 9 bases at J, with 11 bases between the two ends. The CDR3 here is CASSQEAGKQAFF. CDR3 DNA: TGCGCCAGCAGCCAAGAGGCGGGGAAACAAGCTTTCTTT.

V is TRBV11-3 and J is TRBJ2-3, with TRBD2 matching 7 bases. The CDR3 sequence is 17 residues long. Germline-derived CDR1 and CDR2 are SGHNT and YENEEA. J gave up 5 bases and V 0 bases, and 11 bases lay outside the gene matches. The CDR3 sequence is CASSLDRFGGGEDTQYF. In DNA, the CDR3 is TGTGCCAGCAGCTTAGATCGGTTTGGCGGGGGAGAAGATACGCAGTATTTT.

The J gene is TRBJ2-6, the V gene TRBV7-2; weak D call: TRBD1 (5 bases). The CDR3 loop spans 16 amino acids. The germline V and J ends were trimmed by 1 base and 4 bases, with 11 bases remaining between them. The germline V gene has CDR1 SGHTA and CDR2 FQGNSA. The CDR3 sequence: CASSLVSGSGANVLTF. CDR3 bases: TGTGCCAGCAGCTTAGTTTCAGGGTCCGGGGCCAACGTCCTGACTTTC. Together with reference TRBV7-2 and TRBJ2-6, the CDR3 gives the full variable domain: GAGVSQSPSNKVTEKGKDVELRCDPISGHTALYWYRQSLGQGLEFLIYFQGNSAPDKSGLPSDRFSAERTGGSVSTLTIQRTQQEDSAVYLCASSLVSGSGANVLTFGAGSRLTVL.

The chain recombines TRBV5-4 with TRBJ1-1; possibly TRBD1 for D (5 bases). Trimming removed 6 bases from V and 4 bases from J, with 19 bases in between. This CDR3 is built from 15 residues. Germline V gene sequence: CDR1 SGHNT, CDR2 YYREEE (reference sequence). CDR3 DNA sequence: TGTGCCAGCAAGCTGAGGGACGGACTATTCACTGAAGCTTTCTTT. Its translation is CASKLRDGLFTEAFF.

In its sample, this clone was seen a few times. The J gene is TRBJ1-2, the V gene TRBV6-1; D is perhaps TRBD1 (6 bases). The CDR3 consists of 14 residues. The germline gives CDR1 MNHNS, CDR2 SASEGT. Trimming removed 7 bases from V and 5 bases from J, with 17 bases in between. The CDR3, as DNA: TGTGCCAGCACTAGAGGACAGACGAAGTATGGCTACACCTTC. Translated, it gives CASTRGQTKYGYTF.

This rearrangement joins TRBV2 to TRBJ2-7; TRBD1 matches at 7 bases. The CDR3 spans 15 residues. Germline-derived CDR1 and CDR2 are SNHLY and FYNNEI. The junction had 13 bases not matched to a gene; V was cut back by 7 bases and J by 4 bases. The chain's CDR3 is CASNQMGQKSYEQYV. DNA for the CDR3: TGTGCCAGCAACCAAATGGGACAGAAAAGTTACGAGCAGTACGTC.

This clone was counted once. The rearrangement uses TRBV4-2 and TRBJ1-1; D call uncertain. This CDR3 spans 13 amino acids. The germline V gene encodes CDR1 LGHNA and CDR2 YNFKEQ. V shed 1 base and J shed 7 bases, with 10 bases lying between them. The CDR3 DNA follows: TGTGCCAGCAGCCAAGCCTTGGCAGTTGAAGCTTTCTTT. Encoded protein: CASSQALAVEAFF.

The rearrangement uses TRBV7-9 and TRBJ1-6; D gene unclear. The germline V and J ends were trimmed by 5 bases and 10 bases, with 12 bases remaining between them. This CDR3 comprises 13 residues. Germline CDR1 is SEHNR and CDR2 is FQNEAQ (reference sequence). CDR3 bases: TGTGCCAGCAGCACCGACCCCCAGTCACCCCTCCACTTT. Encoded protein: CASSTDPQSPLHF. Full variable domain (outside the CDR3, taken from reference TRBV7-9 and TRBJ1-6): DTGVSQNPRHKITKRGQNVTFRCDPISEHNRLYWYRQTLGQGPEFLTYFQNEAQLEKSRLLSDRFSAERPKGSFSTLEIQRTEQGDSAMYLCASSTDPQSPLHFGNGTRLTVT.

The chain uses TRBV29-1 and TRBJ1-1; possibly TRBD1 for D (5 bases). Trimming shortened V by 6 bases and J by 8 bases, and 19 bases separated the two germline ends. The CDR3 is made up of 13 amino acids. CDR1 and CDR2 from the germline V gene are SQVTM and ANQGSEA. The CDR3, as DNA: TGCAGCGTAATTGACATGACAGCAATGGAAGCTTTCTTT. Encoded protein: CSVIDMTAMEAFF.

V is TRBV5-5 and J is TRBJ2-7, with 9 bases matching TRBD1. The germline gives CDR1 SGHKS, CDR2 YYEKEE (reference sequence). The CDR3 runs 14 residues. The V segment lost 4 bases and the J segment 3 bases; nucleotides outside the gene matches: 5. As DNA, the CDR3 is TGTGCCAGCAGCCCGGGACAGGGCTACTACGAGCAGTACTTC. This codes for CASSPGQGYYEQYF.

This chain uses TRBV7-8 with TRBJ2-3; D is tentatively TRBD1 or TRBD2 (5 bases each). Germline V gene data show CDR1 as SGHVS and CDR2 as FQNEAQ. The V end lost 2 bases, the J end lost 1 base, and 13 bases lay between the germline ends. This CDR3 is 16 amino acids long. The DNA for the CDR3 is TGTGCCAGCAGCTTATTCCGGGACCTTCGCACAGATACGCAGTATTTT. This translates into CASSLFRDLRTDTQYF.

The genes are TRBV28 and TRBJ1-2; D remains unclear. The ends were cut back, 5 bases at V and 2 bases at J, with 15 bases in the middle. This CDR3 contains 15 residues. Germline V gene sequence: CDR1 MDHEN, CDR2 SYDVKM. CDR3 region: CASSQPGSLNYGYTF. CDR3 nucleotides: TGTGCCAGCAGTCAGCCGGGATCATTAAACTATGGCTACACCTTC.

The CDR3 sequence is CASSLGGGYQETQYF. The CDR3 coding sequence is TGCGCCAGCAGCTTAGGGGGGGGGTACCAAGAGACCCAGTACTTC. V usage is TRBV4-1 and J usage is TRBJ2-5, with D possibly being TRBD2 (7 bases). The germline V and J ends were trimmed by 5 bases and 0 bases, with 13 bases remaining between them. The germline gives CDR1 MGHRA, CDR2 YSYEKL. The CDR3 extends over 15 amino acids.